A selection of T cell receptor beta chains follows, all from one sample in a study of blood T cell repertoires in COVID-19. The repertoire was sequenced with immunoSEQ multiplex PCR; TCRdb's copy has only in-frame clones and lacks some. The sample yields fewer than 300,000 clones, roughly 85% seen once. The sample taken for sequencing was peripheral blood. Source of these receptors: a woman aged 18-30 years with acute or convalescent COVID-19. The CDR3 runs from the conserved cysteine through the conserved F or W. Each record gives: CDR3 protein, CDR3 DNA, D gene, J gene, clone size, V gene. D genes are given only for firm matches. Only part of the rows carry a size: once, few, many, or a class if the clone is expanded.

CASAGTGTRNYGYTF | TGTGCCAGCGCGGGGACAGGGACCCGTAACTATGGCTACACCTTC | TRBD1 | TRBJ1-2 | . | TRBV6-5
CASSGRDTGSYEQYF | TGTGCCAGCAGCGGCCGGGACACTGGATCCTACGAGCAGTACTTC | . | TRBJ2-7 | . | TRBV5-5
CASSLIEETGSTDTQYF | TGTGCCAGCAGCCTTATAGAAGAGACAGGGAGCACAGATACGCAGTATTTT | TRBD1 | TRBJ2-3 | . | TRBV7-8
CASSPSPGTGYTNEAFF | TGCGCCAGCAGCCCAAGTCCCGGGACAGGATATACGAACGAAGCTTTCTTT | TRBD1 | TRBJ1-1 | . | TRBV5-1
CASSPRLASYEQYF | TGTGCCAGCAGTCCCCGACTAGCGTCCTACGAGCAGTACTTC | TRBD2 | TRBJ2-7 | . | TRBV2
CASSLAAGVQTGELFF | TGTGCCAGCAGCTTGGCAGCGGGAGTTCAAACCGGGGAGCTGTTTTTT | TRBD2 | TRBJ2-2 | . | TRBV5-6
CASSPDRGLVNEQFF | TGCGCCAGCAGCCCCGACAGGGGGTTAGTCAATGAGCAGTTCTTC | TRBD1 | TRBJ2-1 | . | TRBV4-3
CAISGQGLGETQYF | TGTGCCATCAGTGGACAGGGGTTGGGGGAGACCCAGTACTTC | TRBD1 | TRBJ2-5 | . | TRBV10-3
CASRPTRGNYGYTF | TGTGCCAGTAGGCCCACCAGGGGGAACTATGGCTACACCTTC | TRBD1 | TRBJ1-2 | once | TRBV19
CASSQDPGQYNSPLHF | TGCGCCAGCAGCCAAGATCCGGGACAGTATAATTCACCCCTCCACTTT | TRBD1 | TRBJ1-6 | . | TRBV4-3
CASSPEVSWTEAFF | TGTGCCAGCAGTCCGGAGGTGTCTTGGACTGAAGCTTTCTTT | . | TRBJ1-1 | . | TRBV5-4
CASSTWVGDTGELFF | TGTGCCAGCAGTACATGGGTCGGGGACACCGGGGAGCTGTTTTTT | . | TRBJ2-2 | few | TRBV28
CASRGVRDSYEQYF | TGTGCCAGCAGGGGGGTCCGGGACTCTTACGAGCAGTACTTC | . | TRBJ2-7 | . | TRBV28